Below are 3 T cell receptor beta chains sequenced from a single sample in a study of T cell responses to AZD1222 COVID-19 vaccine. This table comes from immunoSEQ multiplex PCR, and its TCRdb copy is limited to in-frame clones, with some not included. Of about 120,000 clones in the sample, around 94% were seen once. The sample in question was peripheral blood, obtained 28 days after the second AZD1222 dose. The receptor source for this set is an adult who received the AZD1222 COVID-19 vaccine.

This chain uses TRBV18 with TRBJ1-1; 11 bases map to TRBD1. The CDR3 runs 17 residues. J gave up 3 bases and V 3 bases, and 9 bases lay outside the gene matches. Germline V gives CDR1 KGHSH, CDR2 LQKENI. The CDR3 loop is CASSPRTGTGGYTEAFF. In DNA, the CDR3 is TGTGCCAGCTCACCCAGGACCGGGACAGGGGGTTACACTGAAGCTTTCTTT.

This chain uses TRBV5-1 with TRBJ2-3, with 7 bases identical to TRBD2. CDR1 is SGHRS, CDR2 YFSETQ, per germline. The CDR3 extends over 15 amino acids. Trimming at V came to 2 bases and at J to 5 bases, leaving 8 bases not matched to a gene. The CDR3 DNA reads TGCGCCAGCAGCTTAGGCGGGAGCGAGATAGATACGCAGTATTTT. Residues: CASSLGGSEIDTQYF.

This rearrangement joins TRBV5-6 to TRBJ2-7, with D hard to call. Trimming cost V 3 bases and J 2 bases, with 21 bases left between them. This CDR3 contains 17 residues. The germline V gene has CDR1 SGHDT and CDR2 YYEEEE. In DNA, the CDR3 is TGTGCCAGCAGCTCACAAATCCGAGACTCTAGACCCTACGAGCAGTACTTC. Its translation: CASSSQIRDSRPYEQYF. The full variable domain, its missing parts supplied by reference TRBV5-6 and TRBJ2-7, is DAGVTQSPTHLIKTRGQQVTLRCSPKSGHDTVSWYQQALGQGPQFIFQYYEEEERQRGNFPDRFSGHQFPNYSSELNVNALLLGDSALYLCASSSQIRDSRPYEQYFGPGTRLTVT.